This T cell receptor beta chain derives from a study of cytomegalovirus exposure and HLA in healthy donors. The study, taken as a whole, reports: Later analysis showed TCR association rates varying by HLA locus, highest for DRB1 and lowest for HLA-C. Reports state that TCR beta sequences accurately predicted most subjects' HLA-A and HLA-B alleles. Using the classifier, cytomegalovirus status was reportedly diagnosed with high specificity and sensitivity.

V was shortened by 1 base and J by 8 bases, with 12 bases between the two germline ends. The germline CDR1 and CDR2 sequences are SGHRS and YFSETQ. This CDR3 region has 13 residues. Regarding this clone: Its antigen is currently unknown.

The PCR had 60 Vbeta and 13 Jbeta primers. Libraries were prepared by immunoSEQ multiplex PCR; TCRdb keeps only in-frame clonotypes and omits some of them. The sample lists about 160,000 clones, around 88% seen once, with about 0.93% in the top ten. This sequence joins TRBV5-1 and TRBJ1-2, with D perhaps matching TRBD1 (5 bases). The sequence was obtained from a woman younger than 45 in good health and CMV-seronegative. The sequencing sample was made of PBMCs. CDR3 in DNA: TGCGCCAGCAGCTTGTTAGGGGATCGGGGCTACACCTTC. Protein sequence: CASSLLGDRGYTF.